This T cell receptor (beta chain) was retrieved from a study of Ad26.COV2.S vaccination and SARS-CoV-2 variants. J lost 2 bases, V lost 0 bases, and 12 bases had no gene match. The CDR3 has 20 amino acids. The germline CDR1 and CDR2 sequences are MGHRA and YSYEKL. Regarding treatment: some 19 received Ad26.COV2.S at low or high dose, single or two shots; five or six received placebo; per-sample allocation not given. Material that was analyzed had been drawn on day 63 after the first vaccine or placebo injection. Sequencing used immunoSEQ multiplex PCR; TCRdb keeps in-frame clones, though not all of them. The table has 350,000 to 400,000 clones, about 88% seen once.

This sequence was found in a person aged 18 to 65 who received the Ad26.COV2.S COVID-19 vaccine or a placebo. The V gene is TRBV4-1, the J gene TRBJ2-3; TRBD2 agrees at 12 bases. Sequences were derived from peripheral blood, sampled in a trial of Ad26.COV2.S vaccine versus placebo. CDR3 coding DNA: TGCGCCAGCAGCCAAGAATGGGCTAGCGGGAGGGAAAGACTCACAGATACGCAGTATTTT. Residues: CASSQEWASGRERLTDTQYF.